This TCR beta chain was found in a study of early T cells in non-severe SARS-CoV-2 infection. This clonotype was counted ten times or more. Germline V gene lookup returns CDR1 LGHDT and CDR2 YNNKEL (reference sequence). Unmatched junction bases numbered 7, after V lost 4 bases and J lost 8 bases. There are 14 residues in the CDR3. The library protocol tagged individual cDNA molecules with unique molecular identifiers. MiXCR was run by TCRdb on the 5' RACE reads, yielding one entry per CDR3 protein. The sample lists about 42,000 distinct CDR3 sequences, roughly 7.1% occurring once. Source material: whole blood. V is TRBV3-1 and J is TRBJ1-3, with 8 bases fitting TRBD1. This receptor was identified in an adult who was a healthcare worker with PCR-confirmed SARS-CoV-2 infection or an uninfected control (not recorded which). The CDR3 sequence: CASSPSDRVDTIYF. CDR3 DNA: TGTGCCAGCAGCCCTTCGGACAGGGTTGACACCATATATTTT.